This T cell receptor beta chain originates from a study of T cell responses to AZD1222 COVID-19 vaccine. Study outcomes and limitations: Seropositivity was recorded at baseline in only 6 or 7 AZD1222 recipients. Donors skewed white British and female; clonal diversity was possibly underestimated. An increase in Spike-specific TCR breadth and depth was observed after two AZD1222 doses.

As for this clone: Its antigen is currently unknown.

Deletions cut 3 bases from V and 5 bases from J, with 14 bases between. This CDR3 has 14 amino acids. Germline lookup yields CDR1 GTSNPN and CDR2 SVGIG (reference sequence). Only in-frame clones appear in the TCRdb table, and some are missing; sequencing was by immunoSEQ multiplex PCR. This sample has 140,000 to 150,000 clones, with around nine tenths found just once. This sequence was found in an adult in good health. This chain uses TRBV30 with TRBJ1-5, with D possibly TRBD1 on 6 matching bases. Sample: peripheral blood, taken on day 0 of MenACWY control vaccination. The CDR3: CAWRPQGKDQPQHF. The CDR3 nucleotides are TGTGCCTGGAGACCACAGGGAAAGGATCAGCCCCAGCATTTT.